This entry is about one TCR beta chain. The sample belongs to a study of T cell changes during pregnancy in multiple sclerosis. Germline CDR1 reads MNHEY; CDR2 reads SMNVEV (reference sequence). With 5 bases clipped from V and 4 bases from J, the junction kept 11 bases outside the gene matches. This CDR3 region has 17 residues. TCRdb's table, derived via immunoSEQ multiplex PCR, lists solely in-frame clones and lacks some. The table includes approximately 54,000 clones, more than 90% detected once. The rearrangement uses TRBV27 and TRBJ2-7; 13 nucleotides match TRBD2. The sequence came from a female donor in good health, enrolled as a control in a pregnancy study. Sequencing used peripheral blood, obtained after pregnancy. In DNA form, the CDR3 reads TGTGCCAGCAGTCTCGACATGCCGGGACTAGCGGGATACGAGCAGTACTTC. This sequence encodes CASSLDMPGLAGYEQYF.